The present T cell receptor (beta chain) was sequenced within a study of blood T cell repertoires in COVID-19. For the study at large: The cDNA or gDNA used as material had been derived from T cells, B-cell-depleted T cells, or PBMCs.

The CDR3 extends over 17 amino acids. Germline values: CDR1 LGHNA, CDR2 YSLEER. Trimming removed 0 bases from V and 0 bases from J, with 11 bases in between. Here immunoSEQ multiplex PCR was the method, and the copy in TCRdb shows in-frame clones only, minus some. In the table there are about 140,000 clones, approximately 89% of which are singletons. The TCR sequence derives from a man between 60 and 75 years old with active or convalescent COVID-19. Specimen: peripheral blood. The chain has TRBV4-3 and TRBJ2-2; D is undetermined. The CDR3 DNA follows: TGCGCCAGCAGCCAAGATGAGGCAAGACCGAACACCGGGGAGCTGTTTTTT. Translated: CASSQDEARPNTGELFF.